This TCR beta chain was found in a study of T cell responses to AZD1222 COVID-19 vaccine (dated by TCRdb to 2020 to 2023). Regarding the research as a whole: TCR sequencing covered more than 230 trial participants: 200 to 220 given two doses of AZD1222 and 26 given two doses of MenACWY control vaccine. Trial participants were enrolled into age subgroups of 18-55, 56-69 and 70-plus years, which contained about 160, 30 and 59 TCR-sequenced participants, respectively. Overall results and qualifications from the work: The vaccine-associated CD4 TCRs covered the entire spike protein, and the dominant responses fell in regions 160-218 and 743-854. Participants were mostly white British, with more females than males. The authors suggested clonal diversity may have been underestimated. After two AZD1222 doses, both the breadth and the depth of spike-specific TCRs were significantly higher than at day 0 and than in MenACWY recipients. No day 14 peak-response samples were available, so repertoires were characterized only after the peak T cell response. Conclusions about previously exposed vaccinees were limited because only six AZD1222 recipients were SARS-CoV-2 seropositive at baseline. The 56-69-year group was small, and its depth increase did not reach significance, likely because of low power. Reportedly, almost half of the unique spike-specific TCRs recognized epitopes lying outside the regions that are mutated in the B.1.351 and B.1.1.7 variants.

The CDR3 regions of human TCRbeta chains were analyzed by immunosequencing. On the authors' methods: TCRs in the repertoires were matched against a reference library of SARS-CoV-2-specific TCRs that had been generated with the MIRA antigen-specificity platform. Breadth was defined as the fraction of unique TCRs that were SARS-CoV-2-associated, and depth was defined as the fraction of total T cells that were SARS-CoV-2-associated. Using the MIRA data, each spike-specific TCR was assigned both to the spike region to which the TCR was reactive and to a CD4 or CD8 class. Log10-transformed breadth and depth values were compared by one-way ANOVA with Sidak's multiple comparisons tests. As stored in TCRdb, this immuneACCESS dataset retains in-frame rearrangements with V and J assigned. A fraction of the clones does not appear; measured against another copy, unresolved V genes explain less than half of the discrepancy, and the remainder lacks a known reason. That table is the source of V, J and clone size, and D and trimming were worked out from the DNA. The sample records about 120,000 clones, 70% to 90% of which are singletons. The ten most abundant clones make up approximately 4% of the sample.

The label giving this sample's time point can be read as: baseline before first vaccination. Sample treatment or condition, as interpreted from the label and publication: meningococcal conjugate vaccine given as trial control. Vaccinee samples came from UK trials COV001 and COV002, including a single-blind randomized controlled phase 2/3 trial of AZD1222 (ChAdOx1 nCoV-19) in healthy adults. For TCRbeta chain sequencing, PBMC samples were collected from trial participants at day 0 and at day 28 after the second dose. The CDR3 starts with the cysteine, ends with the phenylalanine, and has 15 residues. The kept DNA is CDR3 alone, 45 bases in frame from the first base. The V and J ends are trimmed by 3 bases and 7 bases, leaving 16 bases between them. The germline V gene encodes CDR1 MGHDK and CDR2 SYGVNS. Note on this clone: The target of this receptor is not known. Base-call qualities are not available, and no considerably larger clone is one nucleotide away.

This clonotype was sampled from an adult in good health. The chain couples TRBV25-1 to TRBJ1-3, with the identity of the D gene unclear. Here the sequenced sample was peripheral blood, taken on day 0 of MenACWY control vaccination. The CDR3 in this case is CASSDVKGSRNTIYF. Here is the DNA: TGTGCCAGCAGTGACGTAAAGGGTAGTCGGAACACCATATATTTT.